These T cell receptor beta chains were read from a single sample in a study of OX40 agonist ivuxolimab in advanced cancers. Data came from immunoSEQ multiplex PCR; TCRdb stores just in-frame clones and leaves some out. The sample records tens of thousands of clones, roughly nine tenths being singletons. Source: CD4+ or CD8+ T cells sorted from blood, taken in a trial of the OX40 agonist ivuxolimab. Receptor source: an adult with an advanced solid tumor such as melanoma, head and neck, liver or kidney cancer. Each CDR3 is given without its conserved first and last residue.

j_call v_call cdr3_aa
TRBJ2-3 TRBV7-3 ASSMDLTTDTQY
TRBJ2-1 TRBV2 ASLGLAGVEQF
TRBJ1-1 TRBV27 ASSRTGTRMNTEAF
TRBJ2-5 TRBV7-9 ASSLGGLAGVRETQY
TRBJ2-7 TRBV9 ASSGVGSYEQY
TRBJ2-5 TRBV4-2 ASSQDWGAGLETQY
TRBJ2-1 TRBV30 ALSWGNEQF
TRBJ2-7 TRBV9 ASSVVEGYEQY
TRBJ1-2 TRBV10-3 AIGTEGGYYGYT
TRBJ1-4 TRBV28 ASSRTGVYTNEKLF
TRBJ1-1 TRBV6-4 ASSQVLNTEAF
TRBJ2-5 TRBV5-1 ASSLYIKETQY
TRBJ1-2 TRBV28 ASSSLRDYTNYGYT
TRBJ2-5 TRBV9 ASSVPPLGGQETQY
TRBJ1-2 TRBV28 ASTYLTGGVYGYT
TRBJ1-5 TRBV7-6 ASSLGYSNQPQH
TRBJ2-7 TRBV7-2 ASSLASGAEQY
TRBJ2-3 TRBV27 ASSPIDAPRTDTQY